Below, 22 T cell receptor beta chains from the same sample are listed, as sequenced in a study of cytomegalovirus exposure and HLA in healthy donors (dated by TCRdb to 2017 to 2019). The protocol used for the library was the immunoSEQ multiplex PCR assay. A mixture of 60 forward primers for TCR Vbeta segments and 13 reverse primers for TCR Jbeta segments was used in the multiplex PCR. In TCRdb, the immuneACCESS table is reduced to in-frame sequences with V and J assigned. These tables do not hold every clone; where another copy was compared, an unresolved V gene accounts for under half, and the others remain unexplained. The sample has about 190,000 clones on record, 70% to 90% of them singletons. The ten largest clones take up roughly 2.3% of the sample. The sample comprised PBMCs. The source of these receptors is a male donor in good health and CMV-seronegative.

Details on this clone: This sample also contains other DNA sequences that code for the same CDR3. The chain combines TRBV19 with TRBJ2-7; no clear D. The CDR3 is 13 amino acids. V shed 3 bases and J shed 2 bases, with 8 bases lying between them. In germline, CDR1 is LNHDA, CDR2 SQIVND (reference sequence). Written as DNA, the CDR3 is TGTGCCAGTAGTATGCGGCTCACCTACGAGCAGTACTTC. It codes for CASSMRLTYEQYF.

The V call is TRBV7-2, the J call TRBJ1-2; no firm D call. The CDR3 is 12 amino acids. Trimming pared 5 bases from V and 2 bases from J, leaving 6 bases between. CDR1 SGHTA and CDR2 FQGNSA come from the germline V gene. As DNA, the CDR3 is TGTGCCAGCAGCACCGGGAACTATGGCTACACCTTC. Translating gives CASSTGNYGYTF.

The chain has TRBV13 and TRBJ2-3; D may be TRBD2 (6 bases). Trimming pared 11 bases from V and 0 bases from J, leaving 15 bases between. CDR1 and CDR2 (germline): PRHDT, FYEKMQ (reference sequence). The CDR3 runs 14 residues. In DNA form, the CDR3 reads TGTGCCGACTGGCCAAGCGGGAGCACAGATACGCAGTATTTT. This gives the protein CADWPSGSTDTQYF.

The chain carries TRBV7-6 and TRBJ2-5; D is undetermined. CDR1 SGHVS and CDR2 FNYEAQ come from the germline V gene. Trimming took 4 bases from V and 2 from J, leaving 11 bases between them. The CDR3 covers 14 residues. In nucleotides, the CDR3 is TGTGCCAGCAGCTCAGAGGCGGTACAAGAGACCCAGTACTTC. It is translated as CASSSEAVQETQYF.

The chain employs TRBV5-1 and TRBJ2-2, with TRBD1 matching over 7 bases. CDR3 size: 15 residues. Germline CDR1 reads SGHRS; CDR2 reads YFSETQ. V shed 3 bases and J 4 bases; nucleotides not matched to a gene: 6. CDR3 sequence: CASSSRQGPTGELFF. As DNA, the CDR3 is TGCGCCAGCAGCTCGCGACAGGGTCCCACCGGGGAGCTGTTTTTT.

V usage is TRBV30 and J usage is TRBJ1-1; D might be TRBD1 (6 bases). The ends were cut back, 2 bases at V and 1 base at J, with 11 bases in the middle. Germline CDR1 and CDR2: GTSNPN and SVGIG (reference sequence). CDR3 size: 14 residues. This chain's CDR3 is CAWSTGQRNTEAFF. As DNA, the CDR3 is TGTGCCTGGAGTACTGGACAGAGGAACACTGAAGCTTTCTTT.

This clone has just one count. Other DNA sequences in the sample encode the same CDR3. The chain links TRBV19 to TRBJ2-7; 11 nucleotides match TRBD1. The CDR3 runs 13 residues. Unmatched junction bases numbered 2, after V lost 6 bases and J lost 4 bases. CDR1 is LNHDA, CDR2 SQIVND, per germline (reference sequence). DNA for the CDR3: TGTGCCAGTAGCCGGGACAGGGGGTACGAGCAGTACTTC. Protein sequence: CASSRDRGYEQYF.

This chain links TRBV4-1 with TRBJ2-1; 7 nucleotides match TRBD2. The V and J ends lost 4 bases and 6 bases, in that order; junction bases with no gene match: 3. The CDR3 totals 13 residues. Germline loops: CDR1 MGHRA, CDR2 YSYEKL. In DNA form, the CDR3 reads TGCGCCAGCAGCCTGGGAGGGCCCAATGAGCAGTTCTTC. Protein sequence: CASSLGGPNEQFF.

Here the CDR3 DNA reads TGCGCCAGCAGCCAAGAAGGTGGGACAGGGGGCTGTGGCTACACCTTC. As protein: CASSQEGGTGGCGYTF. V gene TRBV4-3 combines with J gene TRBJ1-2; 12 positions match TRBD1. CDR3 size: 16 residues. CDR1 is LGHNA, CDR2 YSLEER, per germline. J was trimmed by 7 bases and V by 0 bases; bases with no gene match: 6.

The rearrangement joins TRBV4-3 to TRBJ2-2; D possibly corresponds to TRBD2 (6 bases). V lost 0 bases to trimming and J lost 5 bases, with 13 bases between them. Germline values: CDR1 LGHNA, CDR2 YSLEER. The CDR3 extends over 16 amino acids. The CDR3 here is CASSQDRTGVTGELFF. The DNA of the CDR3 is TGCGCCAGCAGCCAAGATCGAACGGGAGTGACCGGGGAGCTGTTTTTT.

This chain joins TRBV6-6 and TRBJ2-1, with D possibly TRBD2 on 6 matching bases. This CDR3 is built from 16 residues. Per the germline V gene, CDR1 is MNHNY and CDR2 is SVGAGI (reference sequence). Trimming removed 3 bases from V and 2 bases from J, with 14 bases in between. The CDR3 reads CASSYHSGPTYNEQFF. CDR3 in DNA: TGTGCCAGCAGTTATCATAGCGGCCCCACCTACAATGAGCAGTTCTTC.

The rearrangement links TRBV19 to TRBJ2-3; D gene ambiguous. Per the germline V gene, CDR1 is LNHDA and CDR2 is SQIVND (reference sequence). The V and J ends lost 3 bases and 0 bases respectively, with 7 bases between them. The CDR3 length is 14 residues. CDR3 DNA sequence: TGTGCCAGTAGTATTGGTACTAGCACAGATACGCAGTATTTT. The encoded protein is CASSIGTSTDTQYF.

This chain joins TRBV4-2 and TRBJ2-1, with 10 bases aligning to TRBD2. The CDR3 is 17 residues long. After removal of 1 base from V and 6 bases from J, the junction contained 9 bases not matched to a gene. Per germline, CDR1 LGHNA and CDR2 YNFKEQ. CDR3 DNA: TGTGCCAGCAGCCAAGTTGGGTGGAGCGGGAGGGCCAATGAGCAGTTCTTC. It is translated as CASSQVGWSGRANEQFF.

The chain has TRBV9 and TRBJ2-5; 13 bases are a match to TRBD2. This CDR3 spans 16 amino acids. Looked up from germline, CDR1 is SGDLS and CDR2 is YYNGEE. V shed 4 bases and J 4 bases; nucleotides not matched to a gene: 7. The CDR3 loop reads CASSPRTSGSLETQYF. The CDR3 DNA is TGTGCCAGCAGCCCTAGGACTAGCGGGAGTTTAGAGACCCAGTACTTC.

V is TRBV30 and J is TRBJ1-5; TRBD1 aligns across 8 bases. This CDR3 region has 14 residues. CDR1 is GTSNPN, CDR2 SVGIG, per germline (reference sequence). V was pared by 4 bases and J by 0 bases, with 2 bases of the junction left unmatched. The CDR3 here is CAWTQGASNQPQHF. As DNA, the CDR3 is TGTGCCTGGACTCAGGGGGCTAGCAATCAGCCCCAGCATTTT.

The chain has TRBV4-1 and TRBJ2-6, with 14 bases fitting TRBD2. Germline CDR1 and CDR2: MGHRA and YSYEKL. The trim removed 0 bases at V and 4 bases at J, leaving 5 bases unmatched. This CDR3 has 19 residues. The CDR3 DNA follows: TGCGCCAGCAGCCAAGATTTGGGGACTAGCGGGGGAGGGGCCAACGTCCTGACTTTC. Protein sequence: CASSQDLGTSGGGANVLTF.

The gene calls are TRBV6-4 and TRBJ2-3; 13 bases are shared with TRBD2. The CDR3 is 18 amino acids. Germline V gene sequence: CDR1 MRHNA, CDR2 SNTAGT. The trim removed 5 bases at V and 4 bases at J, leaving 12 bases unmatched. The CDR3 is CASSPSRGTSGVSDTQYF. Here the CDR3 DNA reads TGTGCCAGCAGTCCCTCCCGGGGGACTAGCGGGGTATCAGATACGCAGTATTTT.

This clone was detected a few times. The rearrangement joins TRBV28 to TRBJ1-5; 11 nucleotides line up with TRBD1. The J segment lost 4 bases and the V segment lost 6 bases, leaving 2 bases of the junction unmatched. Looked up from germline, CDR1 is MDHEN and CDR2 is SYDVKM. CDR3 length: 14 amino acids. The CDR3 loop is CASRGQGANQPQHF. CDR3 bases: TGTGCCAGCAGAGGACAGGGGGCGAATCAGCCCCAGCATTTT.

The chain is built from TRBV9 and TRBJ2-3, with 9 bases aligning to TRBD1. In germline, CDR1 is SGDLS, CDR2 YYNGEE. The CDR3 length is 16 residues. The J segment lost 4 bases and the V segment lost 0 bases, leaving 6 bases of the junction unmatched. CDR3 in DNA: TGTGCCAGCAGCGTAGAAGACAGGGGGGTCGCAGATACGCAGTATTTT. Protein: CASSVEDRGVADTQYF.

The V gene is TRBV7-9, the J gene TRBJ1-2, with 9 positions matching TRBD1. Per germline, CDR1 SEHNR and CDR2 FQNEAQ (reference sequence). This CDR3 has 15 residues. V lost 5 bases to trimming and J lost 4 bases; unmatched junction nucleotides: 8. The CDR3 reads CASSTTQGARYGYTF. CDR3 sequence (DNA): TGTGCCAGCAGCACCACACAGGGGGCTCGCTATGGCTACACCTTC.

V usage is TRBV12-5 and J usage is TRBJ2-6, with 8 bases fitting TRBD1. J gave up 2 bases and V 4 bases, and 7 bases lay outside the gene matches. This CDR3 comprises 17 residues. The germline V gene has CDR1 LGHNT and CDR2 FRNRAP. The DNA for the CDR3 is TGTGCTAGTGGTTCGCCTCCAGGGGGCACTGGGGCCAACGTCCTGACTTTC. Residues: CASGSPPGGTGANVLTF. Based on the CDR3 plus reference TRBV12-5 and TRBJ2-6, the full variable domain is DARVTQTPRHKVTEMGQEVTMRCQPILGHNTVFWYRQTMMQGLELLAYFRNRAPLDDSGMPKDRFSAEMPDATLATLKIQPSEPRDSAVYFCASGSPPGGTGANVLTFGAGSRLTVL.

The rearrangement joins TRBV5-4 to TRBJ1-1; D possibly corresponds to TRBD1 (5 bases). The V end lost 4 bases, the J end lost 1 base, and 17 bases lay between the germline ends. Germline V lookup: CDR1 SGHNT, CDR2 YYREEE (reference sequence). The CDR3 has 16 residues. The CDR3: CASSLGGGSRNTEAFF. For the CDR3, the DNA is TGTGCCAGCAGCCTCGGGGGGGGAAGTAGGAACACTGAAGCTTTCTTT. Full variable domain (outside the CDR3, taken from reference TRBV5-4 and TRBJ1-1): ETGVTQSPTHLIKTRGQQVTLRCSSQSGHNTVSWYQQALGQGPQFIFQYYREEENGRGNFPPRFSGLQFPNYSSELNVNALELDDSALYLCASSLGGGSRNTEAFFGQGTRLTVV.